This is a list of T cell receptor beta chains from one sample in a study of metastatic and nonmetastatic thyroid tumors. TCRdb reprocessed the PCR reads using MiXCR. The table lists around 20,000 clones, 15% of them singletons. The specimen was blood. The receptor source for this set is a female donor with papillary thyroid cancer or a benign thyroid nodule (not recorded which). Some clones in this sample may be carry-over from other donors' samples. The CDR3 runs from the conserved cysteine through the conserved F or W. The D gene is left open where the match is weak. Clone size, where shown, is once, few, many, or a class for clones that have expanded.

abundance	d_gene	j_gene	v_gene	CDR3aa	CDR3nt
many	.	TRBJ2-7	TRBV7-6	CASSFLAGSYEQYF	TGTGCCAGCAGCTTTTTGGCGGGATCCTACGAGCAGTACTTC
many	.	TRBJ2-5	TRBV11-3	CASSLVRGRTRETQYF	TGTGCCAGCAGCTTAGTCCGGGGTCGGACAAGGGAGACCCAGTACTTC
many	TRBD2	TRBJ2-3	TRBV12-5	CASGISGLAGRDTQYF	TGTGCTAGTGGTATATCAGGACTAGCGGGACGAGATACGCAGTATTTT
many	.	TRBJ2-7	TRBV6-2/TRBV6-3	CASSYGVYEQYF	TGTGCCAGCAGTTACGGGGTCTACGAGCAGTACTTC
.	TRBD2	TRBJ2-1	TRBV11-1	CASSLGLAGVDNEQFF	TGTGCCAGCAGCTTAGGACTAGCGGGAGTTGATAATGAGCAGTTCTTC
many	TRBD2	TRBJ2-1	TRBV12-3/TRBV12-4	CASSPSLAARGNEQFF	TGTGCCAGCAGTCCATCCCTAGCGGCACGAGGCAATGAGCAGTTCTTC
many	.	TRBJ1-5	TRBV7-6	CASSKSRNQPQHF	TGTGCCAGCAGCAAGTCACGCAATCAGCCCCAGCATTTT
few	TRBD1	TRBJ2-1	TRBV28	CASSSQGGGYNEQFF	TGTGCCAGCAGTTCACAGGGGGGCGGCTACAATGAGCAGTTCTTC
.	.	TRBJ1-1	TRBV4-1	CASSQGMSEAFF	TGCGCCAGCAGCCAGGGAATGTCAGAAGCTTTCTTT
many	.	TRBJ2-5	TRBV6-2/TRBV6-3	CASSVRLVWTQYF	TGTGCCAGCAGCGTACGACTAGTTTGGACCCAGTACTTC
many	.	TRBJ2-1	TRBV6-2/TRBV6-3	CASSYSTRKEQFF	TGTGCCAGCAGTTACTCAACGAGAAAGGAGCAGTTCTTC
many	TRBD1	TRBJ1-4	TRBV2	CASRGALDRRVKLFF	TGTGCCAGCAGGGGCGCCTTGGACAGGAGGGTAAAACTGTTTTTT
many	.	TRBJ1-2	TRBV28	CASSRSNYGYTF	TGTGCCAGCAGTAGATCTAACTATGGCTACACCTTC
many	.	TRBJ2-5	TRBV11-2	CASSPTPRRGETQYF	TGTGCCAGCAGCCCCACCCCCCGGAGGGGGGAGACCCAGTACTTC
.	.	TRBJ2-1	TRBV4-3	CASSHSTGSYNEQFF	TGCGCCAGCAGCCATTCGACTGGCTCCTACAATGAGCAGTTCTTC
.	.	TRBJ2-7	TRBV7-8	CASSLLRDGDEQYF	TGTGCCAGCAGCTTACTCAGGGACGGTGACGAGCAGTACTTC
many	TRBD2	TRBJ2-3	TRBV10-3	CAISESVGASGRNADTQYF	TGTGCCATCAGTGAGTCGGTCGGGGCTAGCGGGAGAAATGCAGATACGCAGTATTTT
.	.	TRBJ2-7	TRBV5-8	CASSPDFSYEQYF	TGTGCCAGCAGCCCGGACTTCTCCTACGAGCAGTACTTC
many	.	TRBJ2-2	TRBV5-1	CASAIWGPGGSGELFF	TGCGCCAGCGCAATATGGGGACCCGGAGGGTCCGGGGAGCTGTTTTTT
many	TRBD1	TRBJ2-5	TRBV11-2	CASSFTGGETQYF	TGTGCCAGCAGCTTCACAGGGGGAGAGACCCAGTACTTC
many	.	TRBJ2-1	TRBV7-8	CASSPRWVDEQFF	TGTGCCAGCAGCCCTCGTTGGGTCGATGAGCAGTTCTTC
.	TRBD2	TRBJ2-7	TRBV4-1	CASSQEPGLPYEQYF	TGCGCCAGCAGCCAAGAGCCGGGACTACCCTACGAGCAGTACTTC
many	.	TRBJ2-7	TRBV7-3	CASSLYPGQSYEQYF	TGTGCCAGCAGCTTATACCCGGGACAATCCTACGAGCAGTACTTC
.	.	TRBJ2-1	TRBV24-1	CATGDLWGSGQFF	TGTGCCACCGGTGATTTGTGGGGATCTGGGCAGTTCTTC
many	.	TRBJ1-4	TRBV19	CASSIIRGLREKLFF	TGTGCCAGTAGTATCATACGGGGCCTACGCGAAAAACTGTTTTTT
.	TRBD1	TRBJ2-7	TRBV11-2	CASSLQIQGQAYEQYF	TGTGCCAGCAGCTTACAGATTCAGGGACAGGCCTACGAGCAGTACTTC
.	.	TRBJ2-1	TRBV25-1	CASTQPRGGNEQFF	TGTGCCAGCACACAGCCCAGAGGGGGCAATGAGCAGTTCTTC
many	.	TRBJ2-2	TRBV7-6	CASSLGTSSTGELFF	TGTGCCAGCAGCTTAGGGACATCGAGCACCGGGGAGCTGTTTTTT
many	.	TRBJ2-5	TRBV3-1	CASSQDGGFGETQYF	TGTGCCAGCAGCCAAGACGGAGGGTTTGGAGAGACCCAGTACTTC
few	.	TRBJ1-2	TRBV28	CASSLRNYGYTF	TGTGCCAGCAGTTTAAGGAACTATGGCTACACCTTC
many	.	TRBJ1-5	TRBV28	CASGGVNPPQHF	TGTGCCAGCGGAGGGGTTAATCCACCCCAGCATTTT
many	TRBD2	TRBJ2-7	TRBV29-1	CSVVSRTSGRDMYEQYF	TGCAGCGTTGTCTCCCGGACTAGCGGGAGGGATATGTACGAGCAGTACTTC
many	TRBD2	TRBJ2-1	TRBV2	CASKLAGTTNEQFF	TGTGCCAGCAAACTAGCCGGGACTACCAATGAGCAGTTCTTC
many	TRBD1	TRBJ1-1	TRBV5-4	CASSVGGTGKTEAFF	TGTGCCAGCAGCGTGGGGGGGACAGGGAAGACTGAAGCTTTCTTT
many	.	TRBJ2-1	TRBV20-1	CSAPSPPKGYNEQFF	TGCAGTGCGCCAAGCCCCCCCAAGGGCTACAATGAGCAGTTCTTC
many	.	TRBJ2-1	TRBV24-1	CATGDGYNEQFF	TGTGCCACCGGGGACGGGTACAATGAGCAGTTCTTC
.	.	TRBJ1-1	TRBV9	CASSQGQAQGYTEAFF	TGTGCCAGCAGCCAAGGCCAGGCCCAAGGTTACACTGAAGCTTTCTTT
.	.	TRBJ2-7	TRBV6-4	CARTLVPPYEQYF	TGTGCCAGAACCCTCGTCCCCCCCTACGAGCAGTACTTC
many	TRBD2	TRBJ2-5	TRBV3-1	CASSQDKGLAPLQETQYF	TGTGCCAGCAGCCAAGATAAAGGACTAGCCCCGCTTCAAGAGACCCAGTACTTC
.	TRBD1	TRBJ2-7	TRBV7-2	CASSFRTGGEYEQYF	TGTGCCAGCAGCTTCCGGACAGGGGGCGAATACGAGCAGTACTTC
many	TRBD1	TRBJ1-2	TRBV30	CAWSVADRGPNNGYTF	TGTGCCTGGAGTGTGGCAGACAGGGGTCCTAATAATGGCTACACCTTC
many	.	TRBJ2-7	TRBV6-1	CANPYEQYF	TGTGCCAACCCCTACGAGCAGTACTTC
.	.	TRBJ1-6	TRBV12-3/TRBV12-4	CASSSSNSPLHF	TGTGCCAGCAGTTCCTCGAATTCACCCCTCCACTTT
many	TRBD2	TRBJ2-7	TRBV20-1	CSARDRLAGVGEQYF	TGCAGTGCTAGAGATCGACTAGCGGGAGTTGGCGAGCAGTACTTC
many	TRBD1	TRBJ1-4	TRBV7-9	CASSPRGSARNNEKLFF	TGTGCCAGCAGCCCCAGGGGGTCAGCCCGGAATAATGAAAAACTGTTTTTT
.	.	TRBJ2-1	TRBV20-1	CSASNGASVDEQFF	TGCAGTGCTTCAAATGGGGCCAGTGTCGATGAGCAGTTCTTC
many	TRBD2	TRBJ2-6	TRBV7-3	CASSPTPGLATSGANVLTF	TGTGCCAGCAGCCCCACGCCGGGACTAGCGACCTCTGGGGCCAACGTCCTGACTTTC
many	.	TRBJ2-7	TRBV28	CASTKGDYEQYF	TGTGCCAGCACCAAAGGAGACTACGAGCAGTACTTC
many	.	TRBJ2-1	TRBV9	CASSVAGVEYEQFF	TGTGCCAGCAGCGTAGCGGGAGTGGAATATGAGCAGTTCTTC
many	TRBD2	TRBJ2-5	TRBV28	CASSFAGAAQETQYF	TGTGCCAGCAGTTTTGCGGGAGCGGCTCAAGAGACCCAGTACTTC
.	.	TRBJ2-6	TRBV20-1	CSARDTGSGANVLTF	TGCAGTGCTAGAGATACGGGGTCCGGGGCCAACGTCCTGACTTTC
many	.	TRBJ2-3	TRBV5-1	CASSLDGSTDTQYF	TGCGCCAGCAGCTTGGACGGAAGCACAGATACGCAGTATTTT
many	TRBD1	TRBJ2-7	TRBV27	CASSLSGTGAYEQYF	TGTGCCAGCAGTTTATCCGGGACAGGGGCCTACGAGCAGTACTTC
many	.	TRBJ2-1	TRBV12-3/TRBV12-4	CASRLDGRNEQFF	TGTGCCAGCAGACTGGACGGGCGGAATGAGCAGTTCTTC
many	TRBD1	TRBJ2-7	TRBV24-1	CATSDGGQGGDEQYF	TGTGCCACCAGTGATGGGGGACAGGGCGGGGACGAGCAGTACTTC